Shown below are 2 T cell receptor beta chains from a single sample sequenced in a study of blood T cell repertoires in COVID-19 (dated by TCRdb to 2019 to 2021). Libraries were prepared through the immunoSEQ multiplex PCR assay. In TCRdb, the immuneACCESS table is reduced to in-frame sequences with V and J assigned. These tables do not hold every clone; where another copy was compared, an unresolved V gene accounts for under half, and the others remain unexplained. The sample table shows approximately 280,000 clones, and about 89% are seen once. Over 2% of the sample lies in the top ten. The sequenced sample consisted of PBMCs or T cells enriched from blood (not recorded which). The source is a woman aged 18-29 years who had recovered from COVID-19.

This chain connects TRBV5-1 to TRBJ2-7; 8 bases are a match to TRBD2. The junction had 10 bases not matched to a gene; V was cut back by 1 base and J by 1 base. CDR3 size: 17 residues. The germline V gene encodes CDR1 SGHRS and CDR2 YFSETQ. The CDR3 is CASSLNQRGTRSYEQYF. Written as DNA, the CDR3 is TGCGCCAGCAGCTTGAACCAGCGGGGGACACGGTCCTACGAGCAGTACTTC.

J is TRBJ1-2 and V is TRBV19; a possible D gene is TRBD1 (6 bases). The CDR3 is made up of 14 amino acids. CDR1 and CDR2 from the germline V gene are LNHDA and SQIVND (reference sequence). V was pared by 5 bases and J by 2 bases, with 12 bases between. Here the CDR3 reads CASSWSGENYGYTF. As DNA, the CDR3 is TGTGCCAGTAGTTGGTCAGGGGAAAACTATGGCTACACCTTC.